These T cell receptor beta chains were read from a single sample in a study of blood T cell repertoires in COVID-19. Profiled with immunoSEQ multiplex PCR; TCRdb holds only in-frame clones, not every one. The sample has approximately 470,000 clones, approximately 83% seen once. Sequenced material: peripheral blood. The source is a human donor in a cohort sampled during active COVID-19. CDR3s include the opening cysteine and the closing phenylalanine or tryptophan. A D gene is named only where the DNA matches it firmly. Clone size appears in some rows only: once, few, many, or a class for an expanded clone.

TGTGCCAGTAGTATCTCAGCGGGCGTTTACAATGAGCAGTTCTTC	CASSISAGVYNEQFF	TRBV19	once	NA	TRBJ2-1
TGTGCCAGCAAAGACAGGGGAGCTCACTATGGCTACACCTTC	CASKDRGAHYGYTF	TRBV19	NA	TRBD1	TRBJ1-2
TGCAGCGTTAGGGGGGGGACTGGCTACACCTTC	CSVRGGTGYTF	TRBV29-1	NA	NA	TRBJ1-2
TGTGCCAGCAGTCGGCGGGACGGTGACTACGAGCAGTACTTC	CASSRRDGDYEQYF	TRBV6-5	few	NA	TRBJ2-7
TGTGCCAGCAGCTTGGCGGGGGGGCGAGACTATGGCTACACCTTC	CASSLAGGRDYGYTF	TRBV5-6	NA	NA	TRBJ1-2
TGTGCCAGCAGCTCAGGGGGTAACGAGCAGTACTTC	CASSSGGNEQYF	TRBV7-8	NA	TRBD1	TRBJ2-7
TGTGCCAGCAGTTCCGCGGGATCCGCCGTTATTAGCACAGATACGCAGTATTTT	CASSSAGSAVISTDTQYF	TRBV28	NA	NA	TRBJ2-3
TGTGCCACCAGTACAGGGAACAATCAGCCCCAGCATTTT	CATSTGNNQPQHF	TRBV24-1	NA	NA	TRBJ1-5
TGTGCCACCAGTATGCGGACAGGGGGGCGAGAGACCCAGTACTTC	CATSMRTGGRETQYF	TRBV24-1	NA	TRBD1	TRBJ2-5
TGCGCCAGCAGTGAGCAGTTGAACACTGAAGCTTTCTTT	CASSEQLNTEAFF	TRBV10-2	NA	NA	TRBJ1-1
TGTGCCAGCAGCCAAGCTGCTCTCGGGGGGGGGACCTACGAGCAGTACTTC	CASSQAALGGGTYEQYF	TRBV3-1/TRBV3-2	NA	TRBD2	TRBJ2-7
TGTGCCAGCAGCTTAGGTAGTCTCGAGACCCAGTACTTC	CASSLGSLETQYF	TRBV7-2	NA	NA	TRBJ2-5
TGTGCCAGCAGTCAACAGGGGGTGGGTACTGAAGCTTTCTTT	CASSQQGVGTEAFF	TRBV27	NA	TRBD1	TRBJ1-1
TGTGCCAGCAGCGGGACAGGTAGATTAGGTGAGCAGTTCTTC	CASSGTGRLGEQFF	TRBV6-5	NA	TRBD1	TRBJ2-1
TGTGCCAGCAGCTCGACAGGGGGTGAGGGTGGCTACACCTTC	CASSSTGGEGGYTF	TRBV7-9	once	TRBD1	TRBJ1-2
TGTGCCAGCAGTTTTGCCAGGGCCGGGACTAGCGGGAGCCATGAGCAGTTCTTC	CASSFARAGTSGSHEQFF	TRBV27	NA	TRBD2	TRBJ2-1
TGTGCCAGTAGTACGCGGGGGCATAACACAGATACGCAGTATTTT	CASSTRGHNTDTQYF	TRBV19	NA	NA	TRBJ2-3
TGTGCCAGCAGCTTAGGCGGGAGCGCCTACGAGCAGTACTTC	CASSLGGSAYEQYF	TRBV7-3	once	TRBD2	TRBJ2-7
TGTGCCAGCAGCCCCGGACAGGGGAGGGACTACACCTTC	CASSPGQGRDYTF	TRBV6-6	NA	TRBD1	TRBJ1-2
TGTGCCAGCTCTCAATCTAGCGGGAGAAATAATGAGCAGTTCTTC	CASSQSSGRNNEQFF	TRBV18	NA	TRBD2	TRBJ2-1
TGTGCCACCAGTGATTCTAGCGGGGACGTCGAAGAGACCCAGTACTTC	CATSDSSGDVEETQYF	TRBV24-1	NA	TRBD2	TRBJ2-5
TGTGCCACCAGTGATGGCCGCGGCATCCAACCTCAAGAGACCCAGTACTTC	CATSDGRGIQPQETQYF	TRBV24-1	NA	NA	TRBJ2-5
TGCGCCAGCAGCTGGGTAGGAGGGGGCTCGGTCGCTGAAGCTTTCTTT	CASSWVGGGSVAEAFF	TRBV5-1	few	TRBD1	TRBJ1-1
TGTGCCAGCAGCCCGATAGACATCTCAGACAGGGTAGATTGGGATGGCTACACCTTC	CASSPIDISDRVDWDGYTF	TRBV9	NA	TRBD1	TRBJ1-2
TGTGCCAGCAGCTCGGGACAGAATCAGCCCCAGCATTTT	CASSSGQNQPQHF	TRBV13	NA	TRBD1	TRBJ1-5
TGTGCCAGCAGCCCCCATCGGGCTAGCCGTCAGGAGACCCAGTACTTC	CASSPHRASRQETQYF	TRBV7-2	NA	NA	TRBJ2-5
TGCAGCGCGGGACTAGCGGGAGTAGAGACCCAGTACTTC	CSAGLAGVETQYF	TRBV29-1	NA	TRBD2	TRBJ2-5
TGCGCCAGCAGCCAACATACCGGGGGACTACTCAATGAGCAGTTCTTC	CASSQHTGGLLNEQFF	TRBV4-1	NA	TRBD2	TRBJ2-1
TGTGCCAGCAGCGCCAGGTCCCAGAGCAATCAGCCCCAGCATTTT	CASSARSQSNQPQHF	TRBV6-2/TRBV6-3	NA	NA	TRBJ1-5
TGTGCCAGCTCACACGGTCTAGGACAGGGCGCTACTGAGACCCAGTACTTC	CASSHGLGQGATETQYF	TRBV18	NA	TRBD1	TRBJ2-5
TGTGCCAGCAGCTTGCGGGCTACAGGGTCGTATGGCTACACCTTC	CASSLRATGSYGYTF	TRBV3-1/TRBV3-2	NA	NA	TRBJ1-2
TGTGCCAGCAGTTTAGCTGTATCGGCTTCGGGGGTCTATGGCTACACCTTC	CASSLAVSASGVYGYTF	TRBV27	NA	NA	TRBJ1-2
TGTGCCAGCAGCTCACGGACACGGATGGAAAAACTGTTTTTT	CASSSRTRMEKLFF	TRBV11-1	NA	NA	TRBJ1-4
TGTGCCAGCAGCCCCCCCAGTGTCCCCTACGAGCAGTACTTC	CASSPPSVPYEQYF	TRBV7-2	NA	NA	TRBJ2-7
TGTGCCAGCTCACCTCAGGGGGGCTCTGGAAACACCATATATTTT	CASSPQGGSGNTIYF	TRBV18	NA	TRBD1	TRBJ1-3
TGCGCCAGCAGCCGCACCGGGACAGAGGTTACCTACGAGCAGTACTTC	CASSRTGTEVTYEQYF	TRBV4-1	NA	TRBD1	TRBJ2-7
TGTGCTAGCAGTCCTACAGGGACCGGCGAGCAGTACTTC	CASSPTGTGEQYF	TRBV7-7	once	NA	TRBJ2-7
TGTGCCAGCAGGATCCCGGGGGGACGCTCTGGAAACACCATATATTTT	CASRIPGGRSGNTIYF	TRBV28	NA	NA	TRBJ1-3
TGTGCCAGCAGCCAAGAGACAGCCTTTAATGAAAAACTGTTTTTT	CASSQETAFNEKLFF	TRBV3-1/TRBV3-2	NA	NA	TRBJ1-4
TGCGCCAGCAGCTTCTTAGGGGATGAGCAGTACTTC	CASSFLGDEQYF	TRBV5-1	NA	NA	TRBJ2-7
TGTGCCTCAATGGAGCTAGGGGCCAACGTCCTGACTTTC	CASMELGANVLTF	TRBV10-3	NA	NA	TRBJ2-6
TGTGCCACCCGACCCCCGGACAAATCCCACGAGCAGTACTTC	CATRPPDKSHEQYF	TRBV6-5	NA	NA	TRBJ2-7
TGTGCCAGCAGCTCGGGGGGACGGCGGAACACTGAAGCTTTCTTT	CASSSGGRRNTEAFF	TRBV7-2	once	NA	TRBJ1-1
TGTGCCATCAGTGAGAATCCGGTTGGCGGGGGACAAGAGACCCAGTACTTC	CAISENPVGGGQETQYF	TRBV10-3	NA	TRBD2	TRBJ2-5
TGTGCCACCAAGCGGGAGGGCTACGGGCAGTACTTC	CATKREGYGQYF	TRBV19	NA	TRBD2	TRBJ2-7
TGTGCCAGCAGCCAAGGCTTTAGTAGGGGCCCCCATATAGCCAAAAACATTCAGTACTTC	CASSQGFSRGPHIAKNIQYF	TRBV3-1/TRBV3-2	NA	NA	TRBJ2-4
TGTGCCAGCAGCCAAGTCACAGGGAAGGACGGCTACACCTTC	CASSQVTGKDGYTF	TRBV3-1/TRBV3-2	many	NA	TRBJ1-2
TGTGCCAGCAGCTCGATTGCGGGAGGCGCCTACGAGCAGTACTTC	CASSSIAGGAYEQYF	TRBV9	NA	TRBD2	TRBJ2-7
TGTGCCTGGAGCGTGACAGGGGCTGAAGCTTTCTTT	CAWSVTGAEAFF	TRBV30	NA	TRBD1	TRBJ1-1
TGTGCCAGCAGCCCAGGGTCCCCCTACGAGCAGTACTTC	CASSPGSPYEQYF	TRBV5-6	NA	NA	TRBJ2-7
TGTGCCAGTAGCCGCGGACAGGGGCGCTATGGCTACACCTTC	CASSRGQGRYGYTF	TRBV19	NA	TRBD1	TRBJ1-2
TGTGCCAGCAGCGTAGAGGGGACTAGATCGCCAGATACGCAGTATTTT	CASSVEGTRSPDTQYF	TRBV9	NA	TRBD2	TRBJ2-3
TGTGCCAGCAGCTTGGGACGGGAGGACACCGGGGAGCTGTTTTTT	CASSLGREDTGELFF	TRBV5-8	NA	TRBD2	TRBJ2-2
TGTGCCAGCAGCGCCACTAGCGGGGGGGGCCAAGCAGCCCAGTACTTC	CASSATSGGGQAAQYF	TRBV7-3	NA	TRBD2	TRBJ2-5